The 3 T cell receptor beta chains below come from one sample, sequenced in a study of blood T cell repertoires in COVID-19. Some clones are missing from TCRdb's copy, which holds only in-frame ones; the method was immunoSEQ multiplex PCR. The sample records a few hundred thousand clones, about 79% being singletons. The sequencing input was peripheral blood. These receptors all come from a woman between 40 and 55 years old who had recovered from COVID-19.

The CDR3 here is CASRPGQVPGPQHF. The CDR3 region has the DNA TGTGCCAGCAGACCCGGACAGGTCCCGGGGCCCCAGCATTTT. The chain recombines TRBV6-5 with TRBJ1-5, with 7 bases identical to TRBD1. Trimming took 6 bases from V and 9 from J; bases not matched to a gene: 11. Per germline, CDR1 MNHEY and CDR2 SVGAGI. The CDR3 covers 14 residues.

The CDR3 reads CASSISTGLTYEQYF. The CDR3 coding sequence is TGTGCCAGTAGTATATCGACAGGCTTAACCTACGAGCAGTACTTC. V and J are TRBV19 and TRBJ2-7, with a tentative D call TRBD1 (6 bases). The germline gives CDR1 LNHDA, CDR2 SQIVND (reference sequence). The V end lost 2 bases, the J end lost 2 bases, and 13 bases lay between the germline ends. This CDR3 has 15 residues.

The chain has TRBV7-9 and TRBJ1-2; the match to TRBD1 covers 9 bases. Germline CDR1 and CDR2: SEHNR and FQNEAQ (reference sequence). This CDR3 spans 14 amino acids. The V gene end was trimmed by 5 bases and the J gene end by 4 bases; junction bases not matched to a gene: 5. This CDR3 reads CASSHETGGYGYTF. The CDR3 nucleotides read TGTGCCAGCAGCCATGAGACAGGGGGCTATGGCTACACCTTC.